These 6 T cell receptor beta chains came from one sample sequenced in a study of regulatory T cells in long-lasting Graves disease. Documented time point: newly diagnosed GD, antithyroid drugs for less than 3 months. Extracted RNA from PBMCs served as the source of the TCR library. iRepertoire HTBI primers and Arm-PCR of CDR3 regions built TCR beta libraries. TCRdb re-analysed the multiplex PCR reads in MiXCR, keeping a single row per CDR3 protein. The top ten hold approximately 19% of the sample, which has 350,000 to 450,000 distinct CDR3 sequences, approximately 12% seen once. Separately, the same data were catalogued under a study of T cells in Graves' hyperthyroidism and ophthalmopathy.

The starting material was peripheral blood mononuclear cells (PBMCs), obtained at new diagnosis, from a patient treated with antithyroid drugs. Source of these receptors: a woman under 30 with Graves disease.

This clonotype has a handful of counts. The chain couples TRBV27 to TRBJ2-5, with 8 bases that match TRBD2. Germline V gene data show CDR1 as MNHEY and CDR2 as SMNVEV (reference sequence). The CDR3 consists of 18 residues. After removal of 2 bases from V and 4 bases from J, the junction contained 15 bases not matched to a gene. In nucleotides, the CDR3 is TGTGCCAGCAGTTTACGAAGGACTAGCTCCTGGAACCCAGAGACCCAGTACTTC. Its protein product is CASSLRRTSSWNPETQYF.

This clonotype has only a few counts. CDR3 protein: CASSLLEIDNEKLFF. As DNA, the CDR3 is TGTGCCAGCAGCCTTCTAGAGATCGATAATGAAAAACTGTTTTTT. The J gene is TRBJ1-4, the V gene TRBV28; D remains ambiguous. The CDR3 is 15 amino acids. Germline V gene lookup returns CDR1 MDHEN and CDR2 SYDVKM. With 6 bases removed from V and 4 bases from J, the gap between germline ends came to 15 bases.

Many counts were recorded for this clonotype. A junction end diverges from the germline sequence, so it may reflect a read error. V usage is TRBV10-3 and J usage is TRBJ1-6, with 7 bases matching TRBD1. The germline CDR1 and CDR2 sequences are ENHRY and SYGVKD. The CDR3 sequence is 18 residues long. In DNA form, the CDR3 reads TGTGCCATCAGTGACCCTTCCCGGGACAGTTTTGGGCGTTCACACCTCCACTTT. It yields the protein CAISDPSRDSFGRSHLHF.

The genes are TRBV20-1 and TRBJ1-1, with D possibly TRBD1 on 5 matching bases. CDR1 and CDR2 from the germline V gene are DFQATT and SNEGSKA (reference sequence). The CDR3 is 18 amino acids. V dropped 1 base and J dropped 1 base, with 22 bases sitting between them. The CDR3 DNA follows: TGCAGTGCTAGAGTTTCCCCAGCCCCGGGACCCCGGAACACTGAAGCTTTCTTT. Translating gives CSARVSPAPGPRNTEAFF.

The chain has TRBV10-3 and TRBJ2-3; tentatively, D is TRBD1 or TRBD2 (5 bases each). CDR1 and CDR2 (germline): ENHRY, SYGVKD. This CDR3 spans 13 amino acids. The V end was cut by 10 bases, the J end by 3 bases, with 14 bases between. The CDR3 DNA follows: TGTGCCACCCGGGACCACCTTACAGATACGCAGTATTTT. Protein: CATRDHLTDTQYF.

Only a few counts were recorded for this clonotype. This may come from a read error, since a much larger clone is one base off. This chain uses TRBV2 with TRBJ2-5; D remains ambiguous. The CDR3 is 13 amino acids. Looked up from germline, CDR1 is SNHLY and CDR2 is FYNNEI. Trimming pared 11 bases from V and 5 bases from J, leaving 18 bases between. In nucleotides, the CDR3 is TGTGCCGGCACTCCGGACGGCAGCGAGACCCAGTACTTC. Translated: CAGTPDGSETQYF.